This T cell receptor beta chain was recorded in a study of T cells after yellow fever vaccination. General study findings and limits: Among primary-vaccination clones, most reappeared after the booster, at almost 98% for CD4 and 85% to 90% for CD8.

This clonotype was observed a few times. Its antigen is as yet unknown. Synthesis of TCR cDNA relied on 5'RACE template switching, which attached a universal primer site and UMIs. TCRdb reprocessed the 5' RACE reads with MiXCR, giving one entry per CDR3 protein. The sample contains hundreds of thousands of distinct CDR3 sequences, under 9% of which appear only once. This sample comprised CD4+ T cells sorted from PBMCs, obtained 5 days after the yellow fever booster vaccination. This receptor was obtained from a man between 18 and 35 years old who received the YFV17D yellow fever vaccine.

The CDR3 sequence is CASSVDASVETQYF. The CDR3 DNA is TGTGCCAGCAGCGTAGACGCCTCGGTGGAGACCCAGTACTTC. The chain is built from TRBV9 and TRBJ2-5; unclear D gene. This CDR3 has 14 residues. CDR1 SGDLS and CDR2 YYNGEE come from the germline V gene. With 0 bases removed from V and 5 bases from J, the gap between germline ends came to 11 bases.